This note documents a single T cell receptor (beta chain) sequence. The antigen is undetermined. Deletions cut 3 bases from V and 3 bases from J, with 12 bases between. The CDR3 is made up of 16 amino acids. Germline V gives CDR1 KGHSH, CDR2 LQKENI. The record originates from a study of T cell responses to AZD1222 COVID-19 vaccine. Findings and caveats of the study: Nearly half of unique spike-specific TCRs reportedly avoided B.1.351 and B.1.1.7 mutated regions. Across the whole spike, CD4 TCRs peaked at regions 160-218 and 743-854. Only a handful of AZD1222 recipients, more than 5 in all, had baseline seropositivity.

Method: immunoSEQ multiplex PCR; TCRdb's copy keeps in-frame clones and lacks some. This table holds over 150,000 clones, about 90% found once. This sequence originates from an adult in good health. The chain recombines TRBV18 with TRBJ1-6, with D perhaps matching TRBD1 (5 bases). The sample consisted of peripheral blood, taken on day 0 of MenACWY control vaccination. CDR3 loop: CASSPQGRSYNSPLHF. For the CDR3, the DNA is TGTGCCAGCTCACCGCAGGGTAGGAGCTATAATTCACCCCTCCACTTT.